This TCR beta chain stems from a study of siplizumab effects on memory and regulatory T cells. Study results and limitations: Fewer alloreactive sequences mapped to unstimulated CD4+ memory cells under siplizumab. Suppressive capability of dividing Tregs from siplizumab cultures went unverified. No naive or memory phenotype could be assigned to roughly 75-97% of proliferating clones. Naive T cells appeared more diverse than memory cells and seemed to be major alloresponse contributors.

Method: immunoSEQ multiplex PCR; TCRdb's copy keeps in-frame clones and lacks some. The profile shows approximately 120,000 clones, about 94% of them singletons. As for this clone: Its target is unknown.

Germline V gives CDR1 SGHAT, CDR2 FQNNGV. CDR3 length equals 15 residues. Trimming removed 3 bases from V and 1 base from J, with 11 bases in between. This sequence was found in a human donor in good health. This chain joins TRBV11-2 and TRBJ2-3; D ambiguous. Material: non-Treg CD4+ T cells sorted from blood. CDR3 sequence (DNA): TGTGCCAGCAGCTTTTCTGGGGTTGGCACAGATACGCAGTATTTT. As protein: CASSFSGVGTDTQYF. The full variable domain, its missing parts supplied by reference TRBV11-2 and TRBJ2-3, is EAGVAQSPRYKIIEKRQSVAFWCNPISGHATLYWYQQILGQGPKLLIQFQNNGVVDDSQLPKDRFSAERLKGVDSTLKIQPAKLEDSAVYLCASSFSGVGTDTQYFGPGTRLTVL.